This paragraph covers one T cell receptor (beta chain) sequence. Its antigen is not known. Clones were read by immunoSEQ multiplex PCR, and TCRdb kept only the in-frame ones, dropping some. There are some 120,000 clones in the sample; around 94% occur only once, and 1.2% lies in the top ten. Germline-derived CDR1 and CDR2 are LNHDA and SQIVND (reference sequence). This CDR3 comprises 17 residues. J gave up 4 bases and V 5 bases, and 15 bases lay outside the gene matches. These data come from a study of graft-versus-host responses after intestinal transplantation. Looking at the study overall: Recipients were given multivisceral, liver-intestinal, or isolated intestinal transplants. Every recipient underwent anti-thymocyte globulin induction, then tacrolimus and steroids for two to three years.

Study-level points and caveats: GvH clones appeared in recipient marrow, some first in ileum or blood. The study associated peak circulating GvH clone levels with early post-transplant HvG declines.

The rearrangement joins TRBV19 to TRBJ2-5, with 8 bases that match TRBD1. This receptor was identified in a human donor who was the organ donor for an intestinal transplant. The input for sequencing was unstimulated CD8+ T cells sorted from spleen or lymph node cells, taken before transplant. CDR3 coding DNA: TGTGCCAGTAGTTCGCCTTCGGACAGGGTAAGGACAGAGACCCAGTACTTC. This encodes CASSSPSDRVRTETQYF.